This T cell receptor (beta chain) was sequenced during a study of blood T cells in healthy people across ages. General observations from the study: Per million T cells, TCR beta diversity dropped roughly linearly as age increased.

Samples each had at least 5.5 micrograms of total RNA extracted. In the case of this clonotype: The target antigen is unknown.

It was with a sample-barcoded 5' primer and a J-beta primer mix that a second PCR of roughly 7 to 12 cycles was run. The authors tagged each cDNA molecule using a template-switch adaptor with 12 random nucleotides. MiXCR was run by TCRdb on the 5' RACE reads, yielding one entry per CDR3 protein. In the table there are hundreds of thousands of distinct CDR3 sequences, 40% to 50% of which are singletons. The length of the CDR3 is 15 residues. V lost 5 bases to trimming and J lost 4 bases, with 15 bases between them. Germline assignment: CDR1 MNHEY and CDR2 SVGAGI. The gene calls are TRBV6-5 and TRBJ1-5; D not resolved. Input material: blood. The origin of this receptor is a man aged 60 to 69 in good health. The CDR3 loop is CASSTASGKNQPQHF. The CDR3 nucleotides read TGTGCCAGCAGTACCGCTTCGGGGAAAAATCAGCCCCAGCATTTT.